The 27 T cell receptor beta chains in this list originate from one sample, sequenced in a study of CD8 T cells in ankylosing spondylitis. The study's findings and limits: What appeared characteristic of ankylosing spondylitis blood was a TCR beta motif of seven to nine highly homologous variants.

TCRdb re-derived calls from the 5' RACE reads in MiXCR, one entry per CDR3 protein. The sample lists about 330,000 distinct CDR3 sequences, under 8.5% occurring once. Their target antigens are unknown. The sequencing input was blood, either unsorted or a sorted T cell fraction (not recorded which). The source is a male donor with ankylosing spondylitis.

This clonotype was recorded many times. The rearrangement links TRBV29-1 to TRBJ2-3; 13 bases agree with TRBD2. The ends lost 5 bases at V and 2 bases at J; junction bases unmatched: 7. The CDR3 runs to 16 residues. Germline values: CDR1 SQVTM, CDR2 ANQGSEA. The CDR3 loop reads CSVWWTSGRTTDTQYF. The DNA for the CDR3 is TGCAGCGTTTGGTGGACTAGCGGGAGAACCACAGATACGCAGTATTTT.

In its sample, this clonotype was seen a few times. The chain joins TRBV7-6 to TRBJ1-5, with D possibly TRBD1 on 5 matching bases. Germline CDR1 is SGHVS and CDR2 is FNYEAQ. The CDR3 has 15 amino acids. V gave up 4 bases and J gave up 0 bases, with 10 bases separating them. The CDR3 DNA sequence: TGTGCCAGCAGCTCAGGACACTATAGCAATCAGCCCCAGCATTTT. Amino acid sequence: CASSSGHYSNQPQHF.

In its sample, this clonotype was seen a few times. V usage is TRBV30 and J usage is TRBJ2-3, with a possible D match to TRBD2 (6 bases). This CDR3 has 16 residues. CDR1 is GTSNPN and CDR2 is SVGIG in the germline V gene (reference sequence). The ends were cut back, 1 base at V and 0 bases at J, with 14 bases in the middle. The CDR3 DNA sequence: TGTGCCTGGAGTGAGGGACTCAGTCCTAGCACAGATACGCAGTATTTT. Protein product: CAWSEGLSPSTDTQYF.

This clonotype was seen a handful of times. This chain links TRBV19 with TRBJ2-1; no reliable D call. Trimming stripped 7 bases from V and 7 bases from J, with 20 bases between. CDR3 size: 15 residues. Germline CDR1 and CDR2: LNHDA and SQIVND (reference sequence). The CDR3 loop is CASTSRRGYGNEQFF. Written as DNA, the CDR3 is TGTGCCAGTACAAGTCGGAGAGGATATGGAAATGAGCAGTTCTTC.

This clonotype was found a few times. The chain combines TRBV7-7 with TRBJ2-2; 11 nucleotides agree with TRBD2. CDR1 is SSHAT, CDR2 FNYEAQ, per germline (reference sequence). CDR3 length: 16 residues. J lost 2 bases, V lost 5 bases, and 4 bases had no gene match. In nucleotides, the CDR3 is TGTGCCAGCAGCGCGGGGACTAGCGGAAACACCGGGGAGCTGTTTTTT. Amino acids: CASSAGTSGNTGELFF.

The CDR3: CASSFEVAVSSYEQYF. DNA for the CDR3: TGTGCCAGCAGCTTTGAGGTGGCCGTGAGCTCCTACGAGCAGTACTTC. V is TRBV7-8 and J is TRBJ2-7; D gene unclear. V was clipped by 3 bases and J by 0 bases, with 15 bases between them. The CDR3 has 16 residues. In germline, CDR1 is SGHVS, CDR2 FQNEAQ.

The CDR3 region has the DNA TGTGCCAGCAGTTACTCGAGTCCGGGACGGACCTACGAGCAGTACTTC. Its translation: CASSYSSPGRTYEQYF. The chain employs TRBV6-5 and TRBJ2-7, with D perhaps given as TRBD1 or TRBD2 (5 bases each). This CDR3 has 16 residues. Germline V CDR1 and CDR2: MNHEY, SVGAGI. Trimming left V 0 bases short and J 2 bases short, with 14 bases between.

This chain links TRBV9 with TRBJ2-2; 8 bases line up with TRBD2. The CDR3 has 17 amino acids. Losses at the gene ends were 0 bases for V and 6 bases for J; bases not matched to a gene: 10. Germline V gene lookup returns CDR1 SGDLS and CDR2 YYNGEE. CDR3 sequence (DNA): TGTGCCAGCAGCGTAGTGGGAGCGGGAGTGCCCTCCGGGGAGCTGTTTTTT. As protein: CASSVVGAGVPSGELFF. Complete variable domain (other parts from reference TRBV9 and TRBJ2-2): DSGVTQTPKHLITATGQRVTLRCSPRSGDLSVYWYQQSLDQGLQFLIQYYNGEERAKGNILERFSAQQFPDLHSELNLSSLELGDSALYFCASSVVGAGVPSGELFFGEGSRLTVL.

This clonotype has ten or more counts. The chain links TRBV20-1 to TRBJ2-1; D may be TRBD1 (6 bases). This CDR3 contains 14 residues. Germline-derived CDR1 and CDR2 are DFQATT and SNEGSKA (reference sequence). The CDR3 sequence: CSVRGRGFINEQFF. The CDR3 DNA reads TGCAGCGTTAGGGGCAGGGGTTTCATAAATGAGCAGTTCTTC.

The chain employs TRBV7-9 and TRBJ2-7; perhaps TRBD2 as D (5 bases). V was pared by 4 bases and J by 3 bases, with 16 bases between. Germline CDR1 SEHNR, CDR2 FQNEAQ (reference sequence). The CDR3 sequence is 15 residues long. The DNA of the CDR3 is TGTGCCAGCAGCTCCAGCGCGAGGGCCGACTACGAGCAGTACTTC. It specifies CASSSSARADYEQYF.

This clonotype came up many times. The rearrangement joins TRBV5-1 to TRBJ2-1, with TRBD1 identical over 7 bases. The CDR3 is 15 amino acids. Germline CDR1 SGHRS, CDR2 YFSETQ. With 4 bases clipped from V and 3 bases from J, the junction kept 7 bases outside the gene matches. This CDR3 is CASSPGRGFYNEQFF. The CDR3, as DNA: TGCGCCAGCAGCCCGGGCAGGGGGTTCTACAATGAGCAGTTCTTC.

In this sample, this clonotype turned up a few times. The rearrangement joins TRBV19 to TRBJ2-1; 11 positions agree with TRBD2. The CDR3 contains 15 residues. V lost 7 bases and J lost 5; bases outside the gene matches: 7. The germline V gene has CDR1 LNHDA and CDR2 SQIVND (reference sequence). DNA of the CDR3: TGTGCCAGTAAGAAGGGGACTAGCGGAAACAATGAGCAGTTCTTC. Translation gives CASKKGTSGNNEQFF.

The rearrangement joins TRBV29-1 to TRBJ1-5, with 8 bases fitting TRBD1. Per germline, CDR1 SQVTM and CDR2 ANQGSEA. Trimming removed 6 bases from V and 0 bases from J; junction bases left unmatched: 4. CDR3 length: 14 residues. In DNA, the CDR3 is TGCAGCGTCGCCGACAGGGGTAGCAATCAGCCCCAGCATTTT. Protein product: CSVADRGSNQPQHF. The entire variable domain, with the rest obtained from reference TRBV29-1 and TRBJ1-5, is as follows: SAVISQKPSRDICQRGTSLTIQCQVDSQVTMMFWYRQQPGQSLTLIATANQGSEATYESGFVIDKFPISRPNLTFSTLTVSNMSPEDSSIYLCSVADRGSNQPQHFGDGTRLSIL.

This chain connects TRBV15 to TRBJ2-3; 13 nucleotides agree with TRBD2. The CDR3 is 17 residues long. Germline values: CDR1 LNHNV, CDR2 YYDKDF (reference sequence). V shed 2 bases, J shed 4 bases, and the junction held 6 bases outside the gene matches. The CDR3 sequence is CATSRSFGLAGADTQYF. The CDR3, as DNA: TGTGCCACCAGCAGATCTTTCGGACTAGCGGGAGCAGATACGCAGTATTTT.

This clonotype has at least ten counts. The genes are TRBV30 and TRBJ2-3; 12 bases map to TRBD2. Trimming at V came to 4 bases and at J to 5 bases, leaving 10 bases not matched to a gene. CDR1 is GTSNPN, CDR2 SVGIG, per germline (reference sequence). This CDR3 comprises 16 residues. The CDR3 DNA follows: TGTGCCTGGAACCGCAGACTAGCGGGAGTAGTAGATACGCAGTATTTT. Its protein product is CAWNRRLAGVVDTQYF.

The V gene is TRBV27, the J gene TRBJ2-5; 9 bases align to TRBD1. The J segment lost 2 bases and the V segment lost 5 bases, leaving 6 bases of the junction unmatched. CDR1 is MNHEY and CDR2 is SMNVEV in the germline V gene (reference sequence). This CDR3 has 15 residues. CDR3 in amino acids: CASSPRTGVQETQYF. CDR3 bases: TGTGCCAGCAGTCCGCGGACAGGGGTTCAAGAGACCCAGTACTTC.

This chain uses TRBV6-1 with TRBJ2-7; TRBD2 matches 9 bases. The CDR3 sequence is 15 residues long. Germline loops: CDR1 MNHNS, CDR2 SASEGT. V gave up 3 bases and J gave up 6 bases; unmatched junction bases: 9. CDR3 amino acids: CASSEYSGSLAEQYF. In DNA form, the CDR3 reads TGTGCCAGCAGTGAGTATAGCGGGAGCCTCGCCGAGCAGTACTTC.

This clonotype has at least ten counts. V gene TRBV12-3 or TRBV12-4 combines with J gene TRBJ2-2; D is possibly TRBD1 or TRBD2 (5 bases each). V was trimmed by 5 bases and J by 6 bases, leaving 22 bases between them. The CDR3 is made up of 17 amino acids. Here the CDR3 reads CASSPISAGTVPGELFF. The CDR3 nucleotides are TGTGCCAGCAGTCCAATTAGCGCCGGGACGGTCCCCGGGGAGCTGTTTTTT.

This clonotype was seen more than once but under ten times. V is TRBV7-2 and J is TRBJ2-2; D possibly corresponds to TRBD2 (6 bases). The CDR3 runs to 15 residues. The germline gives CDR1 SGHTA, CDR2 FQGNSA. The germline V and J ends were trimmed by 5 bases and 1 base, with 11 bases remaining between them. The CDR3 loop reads CASSRSGVNTGELFF. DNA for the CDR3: TGTGCCAGCAGCCGTAGCGGAGTGAACACCGGGGAGCTGTTTTTT.

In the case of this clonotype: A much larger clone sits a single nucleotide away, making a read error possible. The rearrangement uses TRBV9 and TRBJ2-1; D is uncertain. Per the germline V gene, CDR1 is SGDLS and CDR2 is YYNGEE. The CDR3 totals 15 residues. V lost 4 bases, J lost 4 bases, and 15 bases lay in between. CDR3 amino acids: CASSTSLARYNEQFF. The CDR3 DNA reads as TGTGCCAGCAGCACCTCGTTGGCGCGATACAATGAGCAGTTCTTC.

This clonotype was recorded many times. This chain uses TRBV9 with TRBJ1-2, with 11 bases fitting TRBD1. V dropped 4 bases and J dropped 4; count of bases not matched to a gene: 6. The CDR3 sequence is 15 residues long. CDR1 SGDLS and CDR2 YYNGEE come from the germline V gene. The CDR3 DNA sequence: TGTGCCAGCAGCTATTCCGGGACAGGGGGCTATGGCTACACCTTC. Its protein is CASSYSGTGGYGYTF.

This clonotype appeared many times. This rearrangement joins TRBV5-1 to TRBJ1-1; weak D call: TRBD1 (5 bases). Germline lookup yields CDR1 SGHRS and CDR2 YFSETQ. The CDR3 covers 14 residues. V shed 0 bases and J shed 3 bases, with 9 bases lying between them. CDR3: CASSLAARDTEAFF. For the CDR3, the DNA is TGCGCCAGCAGCTTGGCCGCCAGGGACACTGAAGCTTTCTTT.

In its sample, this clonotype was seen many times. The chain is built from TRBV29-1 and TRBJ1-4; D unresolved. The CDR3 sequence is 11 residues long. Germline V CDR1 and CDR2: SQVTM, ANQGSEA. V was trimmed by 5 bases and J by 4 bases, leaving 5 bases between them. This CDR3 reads CSVWDNEKLFF. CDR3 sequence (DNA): TGCAGCGTTTGGGATAATGAAAAACTGTTTTTT. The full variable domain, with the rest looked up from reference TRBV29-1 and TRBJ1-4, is SAVISQKPSRDICQRGTSLTIQCQVDSQVTMMFWYRQQPGQSLTLIATANQGSEATYESGFVIDKFPISRPNLTFSTLTVSNMSPEDSSIYLCSVWDNEKLFFGSGTQLSVL.

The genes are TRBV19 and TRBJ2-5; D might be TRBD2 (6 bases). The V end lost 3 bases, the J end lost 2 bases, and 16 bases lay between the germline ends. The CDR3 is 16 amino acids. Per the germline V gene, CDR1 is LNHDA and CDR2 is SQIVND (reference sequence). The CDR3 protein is CASSILAGSFQETQYF. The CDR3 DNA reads TGTGCCAGTAGTATTCTGGCGGGAAGTTTTCAAGAGACCCAGTACTTC.

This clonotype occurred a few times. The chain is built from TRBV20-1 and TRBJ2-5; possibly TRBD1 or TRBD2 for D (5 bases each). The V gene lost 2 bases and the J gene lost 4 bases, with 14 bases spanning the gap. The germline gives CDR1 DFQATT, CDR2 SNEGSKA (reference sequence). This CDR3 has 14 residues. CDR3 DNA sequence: TGCAGTGCTAGAATAGCCGGTGGGGGAGAGACCCAGTACTTC. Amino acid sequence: CSARIAGGGETQYF.

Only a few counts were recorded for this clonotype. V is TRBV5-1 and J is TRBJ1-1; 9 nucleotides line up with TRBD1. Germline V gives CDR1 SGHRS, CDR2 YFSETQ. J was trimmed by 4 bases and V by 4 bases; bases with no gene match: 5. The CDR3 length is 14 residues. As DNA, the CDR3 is TGCGCCAGCAGCCTACAGGGGGCAGGCACTGAAGCTTTCTTT. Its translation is CASSLQGAGTEAFF.

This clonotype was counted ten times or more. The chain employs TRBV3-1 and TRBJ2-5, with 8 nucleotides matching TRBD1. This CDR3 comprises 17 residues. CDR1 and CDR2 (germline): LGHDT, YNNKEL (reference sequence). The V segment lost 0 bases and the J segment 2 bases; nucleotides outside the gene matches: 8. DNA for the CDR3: TGTGCCAGCAGCCAAGACCTGGTGGGACAGGCTCAAGAGACCCAGTACTTC. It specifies CASSQDLVGQAQETQYF.